Reported below is one TCR beta chain. Antigen unknown. The source of the sample is a study of CD8 T cells in ankylosing spondylitis. CDR3 length: 14 amino acids. J gave up 2 bases and V 4 bases, and 4 bases lay outside the gene matches. Germline V gene lookup returns CDR1 SGHRS and CDR2 YFSETQ. Study findings and constraints: CD8+ disease-linked clones were present at relatively low frequencies in blood. Seemingly characteristic of ankylosing spondylitis blood was a TCR beta motif consisting of about 8 highly homologous variants.

TCRdb re-analysed the 5' RACE reads in MiXCR, keeping a single row per CDR3 protein. The table lists hundreds of thousands of distinct CDR3 sequences, 12% of them singletons. The chain joins TRBV5-1 to TRBJ2-7, with 9 bases identical to TRBD1. The source of this sequence is a male donor with ankylosing spondylitis. Specimen: blood, either unsorted or a sorted T cell fraction (not recorded which). The CDR3 DNA follows: TGCGCCAGCAGCCGGCGGGACAGGGCCTACGAGCAGTACTTC. Protein product: CASSRRDRAYEQYF.